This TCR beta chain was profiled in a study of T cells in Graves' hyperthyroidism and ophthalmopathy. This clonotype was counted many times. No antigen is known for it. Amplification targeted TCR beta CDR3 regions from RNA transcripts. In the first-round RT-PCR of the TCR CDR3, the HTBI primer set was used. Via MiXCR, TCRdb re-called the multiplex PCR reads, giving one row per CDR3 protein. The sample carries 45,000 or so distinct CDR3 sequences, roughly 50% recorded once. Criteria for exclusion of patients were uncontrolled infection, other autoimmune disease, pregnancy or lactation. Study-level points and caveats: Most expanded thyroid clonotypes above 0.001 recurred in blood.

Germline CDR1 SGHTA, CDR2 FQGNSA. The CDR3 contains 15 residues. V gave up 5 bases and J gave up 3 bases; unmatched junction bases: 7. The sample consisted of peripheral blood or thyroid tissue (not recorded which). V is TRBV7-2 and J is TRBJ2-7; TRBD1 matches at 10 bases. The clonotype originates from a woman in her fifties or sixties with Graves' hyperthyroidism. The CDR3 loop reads CASSEGTGDLYEQYF. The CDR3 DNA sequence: TGTGCCAGCAGCGAAGGGACAGGGGATCTCTACGAGCAGTACTTC.